The TCR beta chain described here comes from a study of cytomegalovirus exposure and HLA in healthy donors. Study-level background: A subsequent analysis stated that the 120 or so validation repertoires were run on the same platform as the approximately 700 first-cohort repertoires.

The study's findings and limits: Reported performance of the classifier showed diagnosis of cytomegalovirus status with high specificity and sensitivity.

Separation from the roughly 690-subject first cohort characterized the roughly 120-subject validation cohort, to which the donors belonged. The assay was immunoSEQ multiplex PCR, and TCRdb's table has in-frame clones only and misses some. The profile shows 300,000 to 400,000 clones, roughly 87% of them singletons. Details on this clone: Its antigen is still unknown.

Sequenced input: PBMCs. The receptor comes from a man aged 30 to 45 in good health and CMV-seronegative.

CDR3 nucleotides: TGTGCCAGTAGTACCCCGTGGCAGCCGGTGGAGTATGGCTACACCTTC. Its translation: CASSTPWQPVEYGYTF. J is TRBJ1-2 and V is TRBV19, with no clear D. V lost 4 bases and J 5 bases, leaving 20 bases between the germline ends. This CDR3 contains 16 residues. Per the germline V gene, CDR1 is LNHDA and CDR2 is SQIVND (reference sequence).